This section outlines one TCR beta chain sequence together with its context. What it binds is unknown. Unique molecular identifiers were attached to individual cDNA molecules during library preparation. TCRdb re-analysed the 5' RACE reads in MiXCR, keeping a single row per CDR3 protein. The sample shows 110,000 or so distinct CDR3 sequences, around 20% of them seen only once. Germline loops: CDR1 SGHTA, CDR2 FQGTGA. V shed 5 bases and J 4 bases; nucleotides not matched to a gene: 2. This CDR3 region has 14 residues. Researchers extracted total RNA from unfractionated whole blood. The sample originates from a study of human T cells and chemical hapten exposure. General study findings and limits: Following DPC sensitization, TCRs present above 1 in 1000 frequency showed no change.

The chain uses TRBV7-3 and TRBJ2-3, with 11 nucleotides matching TRBD1. The origin of this receptor is a human donor in good health. CDR3: CASSGQGAADTQYF. Here the CDR3 DNA reads TGTGCCAGCAGCGGACAGGGGGCTGCAGATACGCAGTATTTT. The entire variable domain, with the rest obtained from reference TRBV7-3 and TRBJ2-3, is as follows: GAGVSQTPSNKVTEKGKYVELRCDPISGHTALYWYRQSLGQGPEFLIYFQGTGAADDSGLPNDRFFAVRPEGSVSTLKIQRTERGDSAVYLCASSGQGAADTQYFGPGTRLTVL.